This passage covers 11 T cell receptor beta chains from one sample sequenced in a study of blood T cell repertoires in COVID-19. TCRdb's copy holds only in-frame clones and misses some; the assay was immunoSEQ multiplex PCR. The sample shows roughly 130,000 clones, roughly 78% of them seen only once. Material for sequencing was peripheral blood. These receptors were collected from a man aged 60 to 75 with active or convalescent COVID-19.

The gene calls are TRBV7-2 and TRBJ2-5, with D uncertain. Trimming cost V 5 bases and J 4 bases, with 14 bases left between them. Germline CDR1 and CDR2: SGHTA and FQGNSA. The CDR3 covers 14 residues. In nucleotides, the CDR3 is TGTGCCAGCAGCAGTATCCGGAGAGGAGAGACCCAGTACTTC. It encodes CASSSIRRGETQYF.

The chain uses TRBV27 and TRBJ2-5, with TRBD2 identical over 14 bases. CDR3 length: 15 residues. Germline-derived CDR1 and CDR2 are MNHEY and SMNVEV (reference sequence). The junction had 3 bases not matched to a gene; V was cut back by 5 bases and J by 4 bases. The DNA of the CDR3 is TGTGCCAGCAGTCGTGGGACTAGCGGGAGAGAGACCCAGTACTTC. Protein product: CASSRGTSGRETQYF.

The DNA of the CDR3 is TGTGCCAGCAGCCAGGACCGGGACAGCTATGAAGCTTTCTTT. Protein sequence: CASSQDRDSYEAFF. The chain carries TRBV4-2 and TRBJ1-1; 7 nucleotides line up with TRBD1. The ends lost 3 bases at V and 7 bases at J; junction bases unmatched: 8. The germline V gene has CDR1 LGHNA and CDR2 YNFKEQ. The CDR3 runs 14 residues.

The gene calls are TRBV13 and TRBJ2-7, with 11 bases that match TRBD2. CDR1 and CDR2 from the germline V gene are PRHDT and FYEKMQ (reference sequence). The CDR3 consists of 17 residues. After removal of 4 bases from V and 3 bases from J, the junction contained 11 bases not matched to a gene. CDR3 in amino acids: CASSYRPPGLADYEQYF. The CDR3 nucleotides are TGTGCCAGCAGCTACCGCCCTCCGGGACTAGCGGACTACGAGCAGTACTTC.

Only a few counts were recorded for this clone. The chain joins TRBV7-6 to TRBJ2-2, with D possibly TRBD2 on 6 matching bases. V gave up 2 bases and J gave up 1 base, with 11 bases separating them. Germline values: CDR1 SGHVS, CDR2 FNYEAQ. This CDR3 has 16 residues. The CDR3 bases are TGTGCCAGCAGCTTATCCGGGGGTTGGAACACCGGGGAGCTGTTTTTT. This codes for CASSLSGGWNTGELFF.

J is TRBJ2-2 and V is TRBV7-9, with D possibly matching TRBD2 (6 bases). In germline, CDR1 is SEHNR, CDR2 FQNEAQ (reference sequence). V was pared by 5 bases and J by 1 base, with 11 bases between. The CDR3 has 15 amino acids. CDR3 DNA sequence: TGTGCCAGCAGCCCCGGGACTCTGAACACCGGGGAGCTGTTTTTT. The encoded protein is CASSPGTLNTGELFF.

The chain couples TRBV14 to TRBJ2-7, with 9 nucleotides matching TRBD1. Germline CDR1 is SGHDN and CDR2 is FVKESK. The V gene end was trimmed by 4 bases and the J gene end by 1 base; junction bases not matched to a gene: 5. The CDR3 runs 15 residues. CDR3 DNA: TGTGCCAGCAGCCCGACAGGGGGTAGTTCCTACGAGCAGTACTTC. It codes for CASSPTGGSSYEQYF. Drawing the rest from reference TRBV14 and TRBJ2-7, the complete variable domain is EAGVTQFPSHSVIEKGQTVTLRCDPISGHDNLYWYRRVMGKEIKFLLHFVKESKQDESGMPNNRFLAERTGGTYSTLKVQPAELEDSGVYFCASSPTGGSSYEQYFGPGTRLTVT.

This CDR3 is CAISVGGAAGNTIYF. The CDR3 nucleotides read TGTGCCATCAGTGTGGGGGGTGCGGCTGGAAACACCATATATTTT. The chain employs TRBV10-3 and TRBJ1-3; the D gene is possibly TRBD1 (5 bases). The CDR3 sequence is 15 residues long. V lost 4 bases, J lost 2 bases, and 12 bases lay in between. CDR1 is ENHRY and CDR2 is SYGVKD in the germline V gene.

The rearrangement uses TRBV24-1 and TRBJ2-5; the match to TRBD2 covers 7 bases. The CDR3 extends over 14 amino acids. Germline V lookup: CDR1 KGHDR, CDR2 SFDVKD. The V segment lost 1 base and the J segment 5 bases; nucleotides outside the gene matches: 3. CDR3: CATSDFEGGETQYF. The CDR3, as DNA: TGTGCCACCAGTGATTTTGAGGGAGGGGAGACCCAGTACTTC.

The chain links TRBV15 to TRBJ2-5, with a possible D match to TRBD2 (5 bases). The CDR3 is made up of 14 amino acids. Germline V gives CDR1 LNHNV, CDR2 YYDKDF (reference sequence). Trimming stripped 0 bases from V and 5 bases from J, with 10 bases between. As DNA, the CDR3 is TGTGCCACCAGCAGAGATAGCGCAGCGGAGACCCAGTACTTC. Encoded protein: CATSRDSAAETQYF.

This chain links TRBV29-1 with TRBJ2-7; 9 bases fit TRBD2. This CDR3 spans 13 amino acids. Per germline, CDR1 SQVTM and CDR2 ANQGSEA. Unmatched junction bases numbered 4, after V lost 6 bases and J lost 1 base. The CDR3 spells CSVRLAESYEQYF. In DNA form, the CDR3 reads TGCAGCGTCAGACTAGCGGAATCCTACGAGCAGTACTTC.